This TCR beta chain is from a study of T cell responses to AZD1222 COVID-19 vaccine. Timing groups of about 4 and about 12 weeks for second doses were pooled. On this clone: Its matching antigen is unknown.

The protocol was immunoSEQ multiplex PCR, while the TCRdb copy is restricted to in-frame clones and leaves out a portion. Of about 140,000 clones in the sample, 92% were seen once. This CDR3 has 13 residues. CDR1 and CDR2 (germline): LNHDA, SQIVND (reference sequence). V was shortened by 6 bases and J by 6 bases, with 12 bases between the two germline ends. General study results and limits: Repertoires were sampled only after the peak T cell response. Most donors were white British, females outnumbered males, and clonal diversity was possibly underestimated. Seropositive AZD1222 recipients at baseline numbered only five to seven.

The chain is built from TRBV19 and TRBJ2-1; either TRBD1 or TRBD2 may fit D (6 bases each). Sequencing was performed on peripheral blood, taken 28 days after the second AZD1222 dose. The origin of this receptor is an adult who received the AZD1222 COVID-19 vaccine. This CDR3 is CASSRGQSNEQFF. CDR3 DNA: TGTGCCAGTAGCCGGGGGCAATCCAATGAGCAGTTCTTC.